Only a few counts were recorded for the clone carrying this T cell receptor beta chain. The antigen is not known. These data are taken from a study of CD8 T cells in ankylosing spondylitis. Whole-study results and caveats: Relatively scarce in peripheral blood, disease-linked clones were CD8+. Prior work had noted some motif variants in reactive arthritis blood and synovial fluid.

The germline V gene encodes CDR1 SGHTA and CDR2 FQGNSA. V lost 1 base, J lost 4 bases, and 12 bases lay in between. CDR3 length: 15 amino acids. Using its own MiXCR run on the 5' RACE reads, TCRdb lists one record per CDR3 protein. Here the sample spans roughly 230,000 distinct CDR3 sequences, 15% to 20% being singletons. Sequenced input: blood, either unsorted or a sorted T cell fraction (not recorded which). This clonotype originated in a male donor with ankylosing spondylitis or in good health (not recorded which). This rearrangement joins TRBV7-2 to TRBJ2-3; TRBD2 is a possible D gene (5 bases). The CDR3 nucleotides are TGTGCCAGCAGCTTAGGAGATCTAGCATCAGATACGCAGTATTTT. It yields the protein CASSLGDLASDTQYF. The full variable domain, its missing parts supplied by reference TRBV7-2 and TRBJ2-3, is GAGVSQSPSNKVTEKGKDVELRCDPISGHTALYWYRQSLGQGLEFLIYFQGNSAPDKSGLPSDRFSAERTGGSVSTLTIQRTQQEDSAVYLCASSLGDLASDTQYFGPGTRLTVL.